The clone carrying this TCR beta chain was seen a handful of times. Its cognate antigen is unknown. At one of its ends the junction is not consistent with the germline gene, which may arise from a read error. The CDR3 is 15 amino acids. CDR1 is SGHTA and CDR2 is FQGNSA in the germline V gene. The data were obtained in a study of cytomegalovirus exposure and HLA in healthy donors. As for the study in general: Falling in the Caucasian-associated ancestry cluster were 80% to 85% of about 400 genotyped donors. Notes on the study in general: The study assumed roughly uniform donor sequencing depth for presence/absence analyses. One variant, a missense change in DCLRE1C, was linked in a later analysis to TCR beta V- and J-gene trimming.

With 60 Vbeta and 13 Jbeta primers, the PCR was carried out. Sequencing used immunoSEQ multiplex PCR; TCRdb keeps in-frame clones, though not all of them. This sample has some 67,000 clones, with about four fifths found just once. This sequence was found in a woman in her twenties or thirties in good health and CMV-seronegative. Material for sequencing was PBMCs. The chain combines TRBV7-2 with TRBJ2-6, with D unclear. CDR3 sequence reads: CASSHRSSVANVLTF. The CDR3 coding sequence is TGTGCCAGCAGCCACCGGTCTTCTGTGGCCAACGTCCTGACTTTC.